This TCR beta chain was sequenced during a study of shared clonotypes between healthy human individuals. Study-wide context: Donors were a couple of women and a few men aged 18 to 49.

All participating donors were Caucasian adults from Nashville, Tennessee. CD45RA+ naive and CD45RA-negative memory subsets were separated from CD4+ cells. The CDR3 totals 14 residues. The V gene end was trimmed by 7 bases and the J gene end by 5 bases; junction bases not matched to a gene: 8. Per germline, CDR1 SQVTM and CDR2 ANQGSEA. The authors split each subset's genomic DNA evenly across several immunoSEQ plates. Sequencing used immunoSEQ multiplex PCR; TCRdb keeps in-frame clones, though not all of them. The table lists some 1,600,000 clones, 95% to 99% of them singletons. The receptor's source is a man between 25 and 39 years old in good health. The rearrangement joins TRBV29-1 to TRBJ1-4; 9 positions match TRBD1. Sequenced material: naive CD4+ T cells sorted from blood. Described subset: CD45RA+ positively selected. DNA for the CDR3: TGCAGCGCCTCCCCCGGGACAGGGAATGAAAAACTGTTTTTT. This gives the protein CSASPGTGNEKLFF.